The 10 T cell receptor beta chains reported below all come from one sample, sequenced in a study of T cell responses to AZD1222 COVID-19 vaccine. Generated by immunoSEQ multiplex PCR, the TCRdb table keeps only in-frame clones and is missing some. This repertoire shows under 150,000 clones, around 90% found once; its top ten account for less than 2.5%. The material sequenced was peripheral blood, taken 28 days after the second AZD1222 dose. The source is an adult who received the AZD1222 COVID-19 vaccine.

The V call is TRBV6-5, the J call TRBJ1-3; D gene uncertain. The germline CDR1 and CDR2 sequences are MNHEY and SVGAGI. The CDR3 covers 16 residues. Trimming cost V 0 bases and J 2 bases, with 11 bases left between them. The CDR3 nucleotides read TGTGCCAGCAGTTACTCGACTGGGTCCCCTGGAAACACCATATATTTT. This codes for CASSYSTGSPGNTIYF.

CDR3 in DNA: TGTGCCAGTAGGGAGGTGGGGGGGAGTTTAGGAGCTTTCTTT. Amino acid sequence: CASREVGGSLGAFF. The gene calls are TRBV19 and TRBJ1-1, with D maybe TRBD1 (5 bases). CDR3 length equals 14 residues. V lost 6 bases and J 10 bases, leaving 21 bases between the germline ends. Germline-derived CDR1 and CDR2 are LNHDA and SQIVND (reference sequence). The variable domain in full, with the rest retrieved from reference TRBV19 and TRBJ1-1, is DGGITQSPKYLFRKEGQNVTLSCEQNLNHDAMYWYRQDPGQGLRLIYYSQIVNDFQKGDIAEGYSVSREKKESFPLTVTSAQKNPTAFYLCASREVGGSLGAFFGQGTRLTVV.

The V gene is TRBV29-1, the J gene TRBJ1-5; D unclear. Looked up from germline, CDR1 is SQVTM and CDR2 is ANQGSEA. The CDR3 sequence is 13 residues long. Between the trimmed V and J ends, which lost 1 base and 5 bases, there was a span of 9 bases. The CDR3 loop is CSVEVESDQPQHF. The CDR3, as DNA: TGCAGCGTTGAAGTGGAGTCCGATCAGCCCCAGCATTTT.

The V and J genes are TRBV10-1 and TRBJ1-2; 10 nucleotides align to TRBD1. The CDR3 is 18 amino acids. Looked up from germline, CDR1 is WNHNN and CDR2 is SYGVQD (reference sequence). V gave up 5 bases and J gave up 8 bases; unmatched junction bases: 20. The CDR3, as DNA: TGCGCCAGCAGTCCCCCGTGGGACAGGGGAGAACTGTTCTGCGGCTACACCTTC. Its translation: CASSPPWDRGELFCGYTF.

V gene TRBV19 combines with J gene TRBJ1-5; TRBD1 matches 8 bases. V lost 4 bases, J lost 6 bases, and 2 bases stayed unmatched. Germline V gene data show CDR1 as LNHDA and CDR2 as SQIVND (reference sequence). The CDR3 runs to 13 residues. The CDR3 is CASSSRGPQPQHF. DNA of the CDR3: TGTGCCAGTAGTAGCAGGGGGCCTCAGCCCCAGCATTTT. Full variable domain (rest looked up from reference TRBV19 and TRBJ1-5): DGGITQSPKYLFRKEGQNVTLSCEQNLNHDAMYWYRQDPGQGLRLIYYSQIVNDFQKGDIAEGYSVSREKKESFPLTVTSAQKNPTAFYLCASSSRGPQPQHFGDGTRLSIL.

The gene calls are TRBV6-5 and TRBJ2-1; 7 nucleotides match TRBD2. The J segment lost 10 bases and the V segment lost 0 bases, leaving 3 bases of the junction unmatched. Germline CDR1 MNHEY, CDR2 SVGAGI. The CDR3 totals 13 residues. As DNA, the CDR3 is TGTGCCAGCAGTTACTCCCGCGGGGGAGAGCAGTTCTTC. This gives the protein CASSYSRGGEQFF.

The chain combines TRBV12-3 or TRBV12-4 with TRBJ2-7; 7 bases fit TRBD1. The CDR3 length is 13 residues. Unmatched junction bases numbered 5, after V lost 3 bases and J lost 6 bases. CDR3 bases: TGTGCCAGCAGTTTCCGAGGGGGCGGCGAGCAGTACTTC. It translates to CASSFRGGGEQYF.

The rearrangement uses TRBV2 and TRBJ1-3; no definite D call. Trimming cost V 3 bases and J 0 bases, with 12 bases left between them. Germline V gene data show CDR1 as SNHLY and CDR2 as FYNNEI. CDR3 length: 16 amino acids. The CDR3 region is CASSDPSTYSGNTIYF. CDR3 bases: TGTGCCAGCAGTGACCCCTCCACGTACTCTGGAAACACCATATATTTT.

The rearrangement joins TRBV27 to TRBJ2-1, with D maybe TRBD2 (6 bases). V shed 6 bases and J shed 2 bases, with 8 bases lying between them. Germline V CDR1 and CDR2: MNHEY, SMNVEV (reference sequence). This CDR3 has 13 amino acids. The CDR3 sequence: CASRAGTYNEQFF. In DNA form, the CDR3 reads TGTGCCAGCAGGGCGGGGACCTACAATGAGCAGTTCTTC.

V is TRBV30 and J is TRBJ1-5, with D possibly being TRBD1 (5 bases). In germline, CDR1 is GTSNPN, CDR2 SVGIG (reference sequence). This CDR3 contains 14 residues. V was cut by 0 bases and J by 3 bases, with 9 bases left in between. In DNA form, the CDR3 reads TGTGCCTGGAGTGTGGGGCAGTTCAATCAGCCCCAGCATTTT. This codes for CAWSVGQFNQPQHF.